This T cell receptor (beta chain) was identified during a study of cytomegalovirus exposure and HLA in healthy donors. Looking at the study overall: Ancestry clustering placed 81% of approximately 420 genotyped donors in the Caucasian-associated cluster.

PCR amplification relied on 60 Vbeta primers (plus 13 Jbeta primers). The authors' processing: Per a later analysis, the number of unique TCR beta chains was 75 million to 90 million, of which 9 million to 14 million were shared. Here immunoSEQ multiplex PCR was the method, and the copy in TCRdb shows in-frame clones only, minus some. V and J calls and clone size are given by that table; D and trimming were obtained from the DNA. The sample includes roughly 140,000 clones, around three quarters of them seen just once. This clone occurred a few times. Its antigen is not identified. The CDR3 consists of 15 residues. The germline CDR1 and CDR2 sequences are SGHDN and FVKESK. With V trimmed by 4 bases and J by 7 bases, 3 bases remained unmatched. General study points: Highly shared sequence variants in one cluster were likely a sequencing artifact. While the bulk of TCR sequences proved rare, some public TCRs turned up in many donors.

The chain uses TRBV14 and TRBJ1-6; TRBD1 agrees at 11 bases. The sequenced material came from PBMCs. The source is a woman aged 18 to 35 in good health and CMV-seropositive. CDR3 amino acids: CASSRTGGGNSPLHF. Here the CDR3 DNA reads TGTGCCAGCAGCCGGACAGGGGGCGGGAATTCACCCCTCCACTTT. The whole variable domain, remainder taken from reference TRBV14 and TRBJ1-6, is EAGVTQFPSHSVIEKGQTVTLRCDPISGHDNLYWYRRVMGKEIKFLLHFVKESKQDESGMPNNRFLAERTGGTYSTLKVQPAELEDSGVYFCASSRTGGGNSPLHFGNGTRLTVT.